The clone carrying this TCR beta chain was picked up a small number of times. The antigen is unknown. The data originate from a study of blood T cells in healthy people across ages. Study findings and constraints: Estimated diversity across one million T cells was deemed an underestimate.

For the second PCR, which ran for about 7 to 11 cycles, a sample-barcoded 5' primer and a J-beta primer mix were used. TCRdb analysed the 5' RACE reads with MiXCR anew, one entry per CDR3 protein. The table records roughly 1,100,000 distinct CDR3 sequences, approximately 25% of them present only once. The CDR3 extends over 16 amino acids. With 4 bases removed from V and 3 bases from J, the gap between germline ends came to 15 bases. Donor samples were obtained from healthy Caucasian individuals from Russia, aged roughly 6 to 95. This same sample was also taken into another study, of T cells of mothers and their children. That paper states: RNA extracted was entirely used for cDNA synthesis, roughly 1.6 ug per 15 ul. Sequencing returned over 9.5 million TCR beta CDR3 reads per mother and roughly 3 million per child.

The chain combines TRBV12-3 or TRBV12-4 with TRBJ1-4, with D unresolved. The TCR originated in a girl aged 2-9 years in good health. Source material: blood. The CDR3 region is CASSSQAQAANEKLFF. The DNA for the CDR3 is TGTGCCAGCAGTTCCCAGGCGCAAGCAGCTAATGAAAAACTGTTTTTT.